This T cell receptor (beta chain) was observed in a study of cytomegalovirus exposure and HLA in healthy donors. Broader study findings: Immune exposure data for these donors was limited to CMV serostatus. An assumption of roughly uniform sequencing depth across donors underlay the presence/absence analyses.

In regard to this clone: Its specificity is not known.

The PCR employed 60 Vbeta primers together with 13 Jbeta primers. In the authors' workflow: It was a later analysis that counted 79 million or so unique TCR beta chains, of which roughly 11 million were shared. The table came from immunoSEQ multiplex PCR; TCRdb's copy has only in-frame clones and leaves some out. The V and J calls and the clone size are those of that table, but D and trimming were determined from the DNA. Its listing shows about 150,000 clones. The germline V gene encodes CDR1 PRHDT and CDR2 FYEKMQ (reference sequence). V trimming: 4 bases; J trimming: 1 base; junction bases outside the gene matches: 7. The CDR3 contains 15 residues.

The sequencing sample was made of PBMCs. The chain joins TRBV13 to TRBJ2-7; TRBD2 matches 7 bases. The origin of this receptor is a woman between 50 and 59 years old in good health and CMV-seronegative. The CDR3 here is CASSSRDYLSYEQYF. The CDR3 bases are TGTGCCAGCAGCTCCCGGGACTACCTATCCTACGAGCAGTACTTC.